Below, 14 T cell receptor beta chains from the same sample are listed, as sequenced in a study of blood T cell repertoires in COVID-19. Generated by immunoSEQ multiplex PCR, the TCRdb table keeps only in-frame clones and is missing some. The sample holds about half a million clones, approximately 83% seen once. Sequencing was performed on peripheral blood. The receptors stem from a human donor in a cohort sampled during active COVID-19.

This chain connects TRBV15 to TRBJ2-7; 7 positions agree with TRBD2. Germline V gives CDR1 LNHNV, CDR2 YYDKDF (reference sequence). J gave up 2 bases and V 0 bases, and 4 bases lay outside the gene matches. The CDR3 is 15 amino acids. This chain's CDR3 is CATSRDRGLAYEQYF. For the CDR3, the DNA is TGTGCCACCAGCAGAGATCGTGGACTAGCCTACGAGCAGTACTTC.

The CDR3 coding sequence is TGTGCCAGCAGAACTACAGGGGGAAACACCATATATTTT. As protein: CASRTTGGNTIYF. The chain carries TRBV6-5 and TRBJ1-3, with D possibly being TRBD1 (6 bases). Germline lookup yields CDR1 MNHEY and CDR2 SVGAGI. This CDR3 is 13 amino acids long. Trimming removed 6 bases at V and 4 bases at J, with 10 bases between.

This chain links TRBV5-8 with TRBJ1-5, with 7 bases identical to TRBD1. Germline lookup yields CDR1 SGHTS and CDR2 YDEGEE. J was trimmed by 6 bases and V by 2 bases; bases with no gene match: 5. The CDR3 loop spans 14 amino acids. The CDR3 region has the DNA TGTGCCAGCAGCTTTAGGGACAGAAGTCAGCCCCAGCATTTT. This codes for CASSFRDRSQPQHF.

This chain connects TRBV7-8 to TRBJ1-5, with 10 bases aligning to TRBD1. The CDR3 runs 15 residues. V trimming: 3 bases; J trimming: 3 bases; junction bases outside the gene matches: 2. CDR1 and CDR2 from the germline V gene are SGHVS and FQNEAQ. As DNA, the CDR3 is TGTGCCAGCAGCTTGGGACAGGGGATCAATCAGCCCCAGCATTTT. It codes for CASSLGQGINQPQHF.

The CDR3 spells CATGLAGLGYNEQFF. The CDR3, as DNA: TGTGCCACGGGACTAGCGGGATTGGGTTACAATGAGCAGTTCTTC. The chain couples TRBV6-5 to TRBJ2-1; 13 bases map to TRBD2. Germline CDR1 reads MNHEY; CDR2 reads SVGAGI. This CDR3 contains 15 residues. V trimming: 10 bases; J trimming: 4 bases; junction bases outside the gene matches: 7.

The chain joins TRBV7-9 to TRBJ1-3, with D unresolved. V was clipped by 1 base and J by 7 bases, with 11 bases between them. Germline CDR1 and CDR2: SEHNR and FQNEAQ (reference sequence). CDR3 length: 14 amino acids. The CDR3 DNA reads TGTGCCAGCAGCTTAGTCCGGGTCTGGAACACCATATATTTT. Its translation is CASSLVRVWNTIYF.

This clone was observed a few times. CDR3 DNA: TGTGCCAGCAGCTTGGCCCGGACAGGGGGCAATGAGCAGTTCTTC. It codes for CASSLARTGGNEQFF. The chain joins TRBV5-6 to TRBJ2-1; 10 bases are shared with TRBD1. Germline CDR1 reads SGHDT; CDR2 reads YYEEEE. CDR3 length: 15 residues. With 0 bases clipped from V and 6 bases from J, the junction kept 3 bases outside the gene matches. Based on the CDR3 plus reference TRBV5-6 and TRBJ2-1, the full variable domain is DAGVTQSPTHLIKTRGQQVTLRCSPKSGHDTVSWYQQALGQGPQFIFQYYEEEERQRGNFPDRFSGHQFPNYSSELNVNALLLGDSALYLCASSLARTGGNEQFFGPGTRLTVL.

The rearrangement links TRBV27 to TRBJ1-1; D remains unclear. Trimming took 2 bases from V and 1 from J, leaving 8 bases between them. This CDR3 is 14 amino acids long. CDR1 and CDR2 (germline): MNHEY, SMNVEV (reference sequence). CDR3 sequence (DNA): TGTGCCAGCAGTTTAATATCGGGGAACACTGAAGCTTTCTTT. Its protein product is CASSLISGNTEAFF.

The V and J genes are TRBV12-3 or TRBV12-4 and TRBJ1-2; 7 bases align to TRBD1. V dropped 5 bases and J dropped 6; count of bases not matched to a gene: 6. The CDR3 has 13 residues. The CDR3 DNA is TGTGCCAGCAGTAGCGACAGGGTTGATGGCTACACCTTC. Its protein is CASSSDRVDGYTF.

This clone came up a few times. The chain has TRBV19 and TRBJ2-1, with 13 nucleotides matching TRBD2. Germline V gene sequence: CDR1 LNHDA, CDR2 SQIVND (reference sequence). The length of the CDR3 is 17 residues. With V trimmed by 9 bases and J by 0 bases, 8 bases remained unmatched. CDR3 bases: TGTGCCAGCGCCCGACTAGCGGGAGGAAGCTCCTACAATGAGCAGTTCTTC. Encoded protein: CASARLAGGSSYNEQFF.

This chain uses TRBV15 with TRBJ2-2; a possible D gene is TRBD2 (5 bases). This CDR3 has 12 amino acids. The V end lost 11 bases, the J end lost 5 bases, and 12 bases lay between the germline ends. Looked up from germline, CDR1 is LNHNV and CDR2 is YYDKDF (reference sequence). CDR3 residues: CAAARGTGELFF. The CDR3 DNA reads TGTGCCGCCGCCCGGGGAACCGGGGAGCTGTTTTTT. The whole variable domain, filled in from reference TRBV15 and TRBJ2-2, reads DAMVIQNPRYQVTQFGKPVTLSCSQTLNHNVMYWYQQKSSQAPKLLFHYYDKDFNNEADTPDNFQSRRPNTSFCFLDIRSPGLGDTAMYLCAAARGTGELFFGEGSRLTVL.

The CDR3 region has the DNA TGTGCCAGCAGCGTAGGGGCTTCTGCGGGAGGAGGCACAGATACGCAGTATTTT. Its protein is CASSVGASAGGGTDTQYF. The chain uses TRBV9 and TRBJ2-3; TRBD2 matches 8 bases. CDR3 size: 18 residues. Germline trimming cut 0 bases from V and 1 base from J; bases unmatched to any gene: 10. Germline assignment: CDR1 SGDLS and CDR2 YYNGEE.

The chain uses TRBV5-1 and TRBJ2-2, with a weak D call TRBD1 (6 bases). CDR1 SGHRS and CDR2 YFSETQ come from the germline V gene. CDR3 length: 17 residues. V shed 0 bases and J shed 4 bases, with 16 bases lying between them. For the CDR3, the DNA is TGCGCCAGCAGCTTGGCTTCCCGGACAGTACTCACCGGGGAGCTGTTTTTT. Amino acid sequence: CASSLASRTVLTGELFF.

The chain recombines TRBV5-1 with TRBJ2-5; D is perhaps TRBD2 (6 bases). CDR1 is SGHRS, CDR2 YFSETQ, per germline. Trimming stripped 1 base from V and 9 bases from J, with 22 bases between. The length of the CDR3 is 16 residues. CDR3 DNA: TGCGCCAGCAGCTTGCATGACGCAGGGCCGGGGGAGGCCCAGTACTTC. This codes for CASSLHDAGPGEAQYF.